Here is one T cell receptor (beta chain) with its context. Its antigen remains undetermined. No base quality values were provided; no much bigger clone lies one nucleotide off. The entry originates in a study of cytomegalovirus exposure and HLA in healthy donors listed by TCRdb under 2017. The study in broad terms: An earlier analysis of approximately 640 of the donors reported approximately 300 Gb of sequence data and approximately 110 million unique TCR beta sequences from approximately 180 million T cells. An early release covering over 500 HLA-typed donors comprised approximately 300 gigabases of sequencing data and 85 million or so unique TCR sequences. Genome-wide SNP genotypes for about 60% of the 666 donors were used in a later genetic analysis, which treated that subset as a discovery cohort. To predict cytomegalovirus infection status, the study brought together high-throughput TCR immunosequencing, statistical association of individual TCRs with disease status, and machine learning. The later analysis used no new phenotypic data to find candidate immune exposures, relying instead on TCR beta sequences and their occurrence across donors. The study used immunosequencing to profile the T cell repertoires of more than 650 subjects and linked those repertoires to cytomegalovirus serostatus. Across under 500 genotyped donors of the cohort, an average of 235,054 unique TCR beta nucleotide sequences per donor were sequenced, and roughly 18% of those sequences were non-productive. In a later analysis, previously published TCR beta repertoires from roughly 710 donors were re-analyzed and high-resolution HLA genotyping was added so that TCR occurrence patterns could be studied. An earlier analysis of some 600 of the donors applied high-throughput TCR beta sequencing to assess whether each TCR beta V gene segment acted as functional or pseudogenic. Every repertoire in the discovery cohort had been generated on one and the same sequencing platform. Of the 398 genotyped donors, approximately 80% were placed in the genetic ancestry cluster associated with self-reported Caucasian donors. Roughly 5 DR-DQ haplotypes were handled as single units for association and clustering, since linkage in the cohort was strong. The study was designed to test whether signatures of past pathogen exposure could be identified by cataloging public T cell receptors. In addition to the first cohort of around 670 subjects, a separate validation cohort of over 90 different subjects was used. The number of typed donors differed by locus: about 620-640 for A, B, C, DRB1 and DQB1; 522 for DQA1; 600 to 610 for DPA1; and roughly 490 for DPB1. HLA typing covered class I and class II loci at four-digit resolution. Donor age, sex, ethnicity and CMV serostatus were compiled alongside the repertoire data. Points the paper makes about the study in general: Immune exposure information for the cohort was limited to CMV serostatus. Broadly in line with IMGT annotations, most TCR beta V segments showed up in productive rearrangements about 90% or about 30% of the time in an earlier analysis of several hundred of the donors. In a later analysis, HLA-associated TCR beta chains were found to be more clonally expanded and to have lower generation probabilities than equally common non-associated chains. At a false discovery rate of 0.05, a later analysis linked 15,000 to 20,000 TCR beta sequences to specific HLA alleles. A cluster of highly shared sequence variants was judged likely to be a technical artifact of the sequencing pipeline. When HLA alleles, especially DR and DQ, strongly co-occurred, TCR associations were difficult to assign to individual alleles. A further reported finding was that TCR beta sequences accurately predicted the HLA-A and HLA-B alleles for most subjects in the first cohort. Most TCR sequences were seen in very few donors, while some public TCRs were found in many individuals. Correlated functional status among segregating V segments might be attributable to linkage disequilibrium, but an unknown experimental factor could not be ruled out. V-gene and J-gene trimming of TCR beta chains was associated with a missense DCLRE1C variant in a later genetic analysis, and the association was replicated in an independent cohort. The classifier was reported to diagnose cytomegalovirus status with high specificity and sensitivity in both the original cohort and the validation cohort. A later analysis found that TCR association rates varied across HLA loci, with DRB1 alleles showing the most associated TCRs and HLA-C alleles the fewest. The presence/absence analyses assumed that sequencing depth was roughly uniform across donors, and that assumption may not be true. A few of the identified cytomegalovirus-associated TCR beta chains were confirmed in vitro to be specific for cytomegalovirus antigens. The study listed 164 TCR beta chains as associated with cytomegalovirus. In a later analysis, several top co-occurrence clusters were reported to appear linked to parvovirus B19, influenza, CMV and Epstein-Barr virus. A later genetic analysis reported fewer N-insertions in productive TCRs among donors in an Asian-associated ancestry cluster than the roughly 700-donor mean. The authors suggested that the approach could potentially be extended to other disease states and immunological phenotypes. In this cohort, only TCR beta chains were sequenced, and detectable features were limited by the absence of alpha or paired-chain data. The 87-base-pair reads could not distinguish some IMGT-functional V segments, including TRBV6-2 and TRBV6-3, so those segments were excluded. Because counts were too low, 15 to 20 rarely observed V segments, including chromosome 9 orphons, were excluded from the earlier analysis of 587 of the donors. Because some donors lacked HLA typing at each locus, the association tests relied only on the typed subset. In a later analysis, most CMV-associated TCR beta chains were found to appear HLA-restricted, with HLA associations seemingly driven largely by CMV exposure.

The cysteine opens and the phenylalanine closes a CDR3 of 17 amino acids. The sequence is cut down to CDR3 DNA, 51 bases in frame from base 1. CDR1 SGHRS and CDR2 YFSETQ are derived from the germline V gene. V is trimmed back by 4 bases and J by 2 bases, and the junction contains 9 bases that no gene match accounts for. In total, 500 to 700 healthy bone marrow donors made up the cohort. At the time of sampling, all cohort members were nominally healthy, though unrecorded immune exposures were likely present. The donor tested CMV seropositive and was one of the 289 seropositive cohort members. A peripheral blood sample was provided by each donor, and peripheral blood mononuclear cells were used for TCR beta sequencing. The Qiagen DNeasy Blood Extraction Kit was used to extract genomic DNA from the blood cell samples. Libraries were made using the immunoSEQ multiplex PCR assay. A mixture of 60 forward primers for TCR Vbeta segments and 13 reverse primers for TCR Jbeta segments was used in the multiplex PCR. A multiplex PCR assay on genomic DNA amplified the CDR3 region of rearranged TCR beta genes. On the Illumina HiSeq System, the amplified TCR beta libraries were sequenced as 87-base-pair reads. The authors processed their data as follows. Across the 500 to 850 repertoires, a later analysis counted tens of millions of unique TCR beta chains, some 11 million of which were shared by at least two donors. Raw reads were error-corrected and collapsed into unique sequences with a nearest-neighbor algorithm that merged closely related sequences to remove PCR and sequencing errors. CDR3 sequences were aligned to IMGT reference sequences to assign V, D and J gene segments. For a sequence to be retained, a match of at least six nucleotides to both a V gene segment and a J gene segment was required. Rearrangements were classified as productive when the CDR3 lacked stop codons and remained in frame with V and J, and all other rearrangements were classified as non-productive. Following IMGT convention, CDR3 was defined as the stretch from the second conserved V-encoded cysteine up to the conserved J-encoded phenylalanine. In an earlier analysis of around 600 of the donors, sequences lacking an unambiguous match to a single V gene segment were excluded. In an earlier analysis of about 590 of the donors, a V segment was called functional when productive rearrangements were above 56.7%, and segregating when the standard deviation between donors exceeded 5%. To diagnose cytomegalovirus status from the catalog of TCR beta chain sequences, a statistical classification framework was built. V and J gene assignment, in a later analysis, came from comparing TCR nucleotide sequences with IMGT/GENE-DB human TR gene sequences. Using the TCRdist pipeline, a later analysis assigned CDR3 sequences along with most-parsimonious VDJ recombination scenarios. A later analysis defined each TCR beta chain by its CDR3 amino acid sequence plus V-gene family, and excluded reads lacking a unique V-gene family. To address suspected cross-contamination and a sequencing artifact, a later analysis removed 550 to 750 highly shared, low-generation-probability nucleotide sequences. In a later analysis, a clonal expansion index for each public chain was calculated from normalized within-repertoire ranks of inferred template counts. In a later analysis, generation probabilities were computed with a VDJ recombination model fitted to out-of-frame rearrangements, and the resulting probabilities were checked against IGoR. In a later analysis, hypergeometric tests were used to score TCR-TCR, TCR-HLA and TCR-CMV co-occurrence, with a repertoire-size bias correction applied to TCR pairs. In a later analysis, false discovery rates were estimated by permuting HLA or CMV assignments 20 times. In a later analysis, co-occurring TCRs were grouped with DBSCAN, and TCRdist sequence similarity was added when clustering was performed within HLA-allele-positive subsets. For co-occurrence clustering, repertoires with fewer than 30,000 or more than 120,000 public chains were excluded, along with roughly 5 repertoires with anomalous nucleotide sharing. As stored in TCRdb, this immuneACCESS dataset retains in-frame rearrangements with V and J assigned. A fraction of the clones does not appear; measured against another copy, unresolved V genes explain less than half of the discrepancy, and the remainder lacks a known reason. V and J calls and clone size are those listed in that table; D and trimming were worked out from the DNA. The sample includes over 150,000 clones, with around 79% observed a single time. 7.7% of the sample belongs to the ten largest clones.

The V and J segments used are TRBV5-1 and TRBJ1-6, and TRBD1 matches 7 of the central bases. The specimen was PBMCs. This receptor was taken from a man aged 25-45 years in good health and CMV-seropositive. CDR3 region: CASSTGQVGTYNSPLHF. The bases read TGCGCCAGCAGCACCGGACAGGTCGGCACCTATAATTCACCCCTCCACTTT. With the portions outside the CDR3 filled from the reference TRBV5-1 and TRBJ1-6 genes, the complete variable region becomes KAGVTQTPRYLIKTRGQQVTLSCSPISGHRSVSWYQQTPGQGLQFLFEYFSETQRNKGNFPGRFSGRQFSNSRSEMNVSTLELGDSALYLCASSTGQVGTYNSPLHFGNGTRLTVT.